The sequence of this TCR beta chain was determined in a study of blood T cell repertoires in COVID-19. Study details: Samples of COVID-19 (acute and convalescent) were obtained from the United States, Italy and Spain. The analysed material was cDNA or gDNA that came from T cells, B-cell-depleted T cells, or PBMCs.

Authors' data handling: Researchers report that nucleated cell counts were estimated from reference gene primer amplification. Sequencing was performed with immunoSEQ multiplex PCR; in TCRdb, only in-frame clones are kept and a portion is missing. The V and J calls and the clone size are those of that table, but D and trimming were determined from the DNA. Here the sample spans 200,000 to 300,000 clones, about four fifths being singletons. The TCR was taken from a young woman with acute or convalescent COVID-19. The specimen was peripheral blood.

CDR3 residues: CASSPELINEQFF. The CDR3 nucleotides are TGTGCCAGCAGCCCCGAACTTATAAATGAGCAGTTCTTC. The chain carries TRBV4-2 and TRBJ2-1, with no clear D. Per germline, CDR1 LGHNA and CDR2 YNFKEQ. This CDR3 comprises 13 residues. V was trimmed by 4 bases and J by 7 bases, leaving 11 bases between them.